The T cell receptor (beta chain) described here comes from a study of T-cell reconstitution after alpha-beta-depleted transplantation in children. This clonotype turned up a few times. Antigen: not known. Construction of the TCRbeta library involved unique molecular identifiers. TCRdb re-derived calls from the PCR reads in MiXCR, one entry per CDR3 protein. The data hold about 200,000 distinct CDR3 sequences, with more than 15% observed a single time. Study-wide results and limits: Day-60 TCRbeta diversity that was high in some patients was derived from surviving recipient T cells and thymic progenitors. T-cell counts and diversity at one year following transplant were attributed mainly to newly produced T cells.

Trimming shortened V by 8 bases and J by 5 bases, and 7 bases separated the two germline ends. CDR3 length: 10 residues. Germline CDR1 reads SNHLY; CDR2 reads FYNNEI. The chain carries TRBV2 and TRBJ2-7; unclear D gene. This clonotype was obtained from a male patient aged 2 to 10 who had a stem cell transplant for acute lymphoblastic leukemia, so the T cells may come from the graft donor. This specimen consisted of PBMCs, mostly from graft donor cells, obtained 360 days after TCRalphabeta/CD19-depleted stem cell transplant. The CDR3 bases are TGTGCCAGCGTAGGGCACGAGCAGTACTTC. Its translation is CASVGHEQYF.